A selection of T cell receptor beta chains follows, all from one sample in a study of blood T cell repertoires in COVID-19. Assay used: immunoSEQ multiplex PCR; TCRdb lists only in-frame clones, some missing. Of 400,000 to 450,000 clones in the sample, about nine tenths are singletons; the top ten hold roughly 1.5%. Material: peripheral blood. All receptors come from a woman in her thirties or forties with COVID-19, enrolled during active disease. Both conserved end residues are part of each CDR3. D genes are given only for firm matches.

D	J	V	CDR3	DNA
NA	TRBJ1-1	TRBV7-9	CASSSQGNTEAFF	TGTGCCAGCAGCTCTCAGGGAAACACTGAAGCTTTCTTT
NA	TRBJ2-5	TRBV9	CASSVVPLGESPQYF	TGTGCCAGCAGCGTAGTCCCCCTCGGGGAATCCCCCCAGTACTTC
NA	TRBJ1-6	TRBV3-1/TRBV3-2	CASSQAQGSGSPLHF	TGTGCCAGCAGCCAAGCTCAGGGTTCGGGTTCACCCCTCCACTTT
NA	TRBJ1-4	TRBV7-2	CASSLPRGVLEKLFF	TGTGCCAGCAGCCTACCGCGGGGCGTACTTGAAAAACTGTTTTTT
NA	TRBJ2-5	TRBV7-3	CASSLTPSGETQYF	TGTGCCAGCAGCTTAACCCCCAGCGGAGAGACCCAGTACTTC
NA	TRBJ2-2	TRBV27	CASSFRIGRGTGELFF	TGTGCCAGCAGTTTTAGGATTGGACGGGGCACCGGGGAGCTGTTTTTT
NA	TRBJ1-4	TRBV5-1	CASSSADSHEKLFF	TGCGCCAGCAGCTCTGCGGACTCTCATGAAAAACTGTTTTTT
NA	TRBJ1-3	TRBV19	CASSFKTVISSGNTIYF	TGTGCCAGTAGTTTCAAGACAGTAATTAGCTCTGGAAACACCATATATTTT
TRBD2	TRBJ2-5	TRBV5-1	CASSLAVASGRETQYF	TGCGCCAGCAGCTTGGCAGTGGCTAGCGGAAGAGAGACCCAGTACTTC
TRBD2	TRBJ2-1	TRBV5-8	CASSGRSGRAKNEQFF	TGTGCCAGCAGTGGACGTAGCGGGAGGGCAAAAAATGAGCAGTTCTTC
NA	TRBJ1-4	TRBV29-1	CSVSSGDEKLFF	TGCAGCGTTTCATCCGGGGATGAAAAACTGTTTTTT